The next 11 T cell receptor beta chains were all read from a single sample in a study of control samples from healthy donors and cancer patients. Measured with immunoSEQ multiplex PCR; TCRdb has only the in-frame clones, and not every one. The sample has more than 80,000 clones, 85% to 95% seen once. Source material: blood. These receptors were taken from a young man in good health.

V gene TRBV7-9 combines with J gene TRBJ2-7; a weak D match, TRBD1 (6 bases). CDR3 size: 14 residues. Between the trimmed V and J ends, which lost 5 bases and 6 bases, there was a span of 17 bases. Per the germline V gene, CDR1 is SEHNR and CDR2 is FQNEAQ (reference sequence). Here the CDR3 DNA reads TGTGCCAGCAGCCCAGAACAAACAGGGTTCGAGCAGTACTTC. This sequence encodes CASSPEQTGFEQYF.

This clone appeared once. The chain uses TRBV4-1 and TRBJ2-2; perhaps D is TRBD1 or TRBD2 (6 bases each). CDR3 length: 14 amino acids. The germline V and J ends were trimmed by 1 base and 8 bases, with 11 bases remaining between them. CDR1 is MGHRA, CDR2 YSYEKL, per germline. The CDR3 sequence: CASSQVSGAGELFF. CDR3 nucleotide sequence: TGCGCCAGCAGCCAAGTATCGGGGGCTGGGGAGCTGTTTTTT.

This clone has just a few counts. This chain joins TRBV7-2 and TRBJ1-1; 8 positions match TRBD1. V gave up 5 bases and J gave up 4 bases; unmatched junction bases: 9. CDR1 and CDR2 (germline): SGHTA, FQGNSA. This CDR3 region has 15 residues. This CDR3 is CASSPRTGKGTEAFF. The CDR3 DNA follows: TGTGCCAGCAGCCCTAGGACAGGGAAAGGCACTGAAGCTTTCTTT. Using reference TRBV7-2 and TRBJ1-1 for the parts outside the CDR3, the full variable domain is GAGVSQSPSNKVTEKGKDVELRCDPISGHTALYWYRQSLGQGLEFLIYFQGNSAPDKSGLPSDRFSAERTGGSVSTLTIQRTQQEDSAVYLCASSPRTGKGTEAFFGQGTRLTVV.

V and J are TRBV18 and TRBJ1-2; a possible D gene is TRBD1 (6 bases). Germline CDR1 KGHSH, CDR2 LQKENI. The CDR3 runs to 17 residues. The germline V and J ends were trimmed by 3 bases and 5 bases, with 22 bases remaining between them. The CDR3 DNA reads TGTGCCAGCTCACCCGAGACAGGAAGAGGAGGCTATTATGGCTACACCTTC. This encodes CASSPETGRGGYYGYTF.

The chain links TRBV12-5 to TRBJ1-2, with no clear D. This CDR3 has 16 residues. In germline, CDR1 is LGHNT, CDR2 FRNRAP. Between the trimmed V and J ends, which lost 2 bases and 4 bases, there was a span of 17 bases. The CDR3 region is CASGLPPRPPPYGYTF. CDR3 bases: TGTGCTAGTGGTTTGCCACCCCGGCCCCCCCCCTATGGCTACACCTTC.

The chain combines TRBV27 with TRBJ1-1, with unresolved D. Between the trimmed V and J ends, which lost 6 bases and 6 bases, there was a span of 8 bases. CDR3 length equals 11 residues. Germline V gene lookup returns CDR1 MNHEY and CDR2 SMNVEV (reference sequence). Here the CDR3 reads CASSVGAEAFF. As DNA, the CDR3 is TGTGCCAGCAGCGTAGGAGCTGAAGCTTTCTTT.

The chain recombines TRBV19 with TRBJ1-2; TRBD1 matches 10 bases. Trimming took 10 bases from V and 4 from J; bases not matched to a gene: 12. This CDR3 is 15 amino acids long. Germline CDR1 is LNHDA and CDR2 is SQIVND (reference sequence). The CDR3 protein is CATSPRDRGLYGYTF. CDR3 sequence (DNA): TGTGCCACCTCCCCCCGGGACAGGGGTCTCTATGGCTACACCTTC.

The rearrangement joins TRBV19 to TRBJ2-5; either TRBD1 or TRBD2 may fit D (6 bases each). Trimming cost V 4 bases and J 3 bases, with 15 bases left between them. This CDR3 contains 15 residues. The germline gives CDR1 LNHDA, CDR2 SQIVND (reference sequence). CDR3 sequence reads: CASSNRGAPEETQYF. Here the CDR3 DNA reads TGTGCCAGTAGTAATAGGGGGGCGCCTGAAGAGACCCAGTACTTC.

The rearrangement uses TRBV30 and TRBJ1-5; D remains ambiguous. Trimming removed 2 bases from V and 0 bases from J, with 5 bases in between. The length of the CDR3 is 13 residues. Looked up from germline, CDR1 is GTSNPN and CDR2 is SVGIG (reference sequence). DNA of the CDR3: TGTGCCTGGAGTAGGGATAGCAATCAGCCCCAGCATTTT. This translates into CAWSRDSNQPQHF.

The chain is built from TRBV6-1 and TRBJ2-2, with a tentative D call TRBD1 (6 bases). This CDR3 comprises 16 residues. CDR1 MNHNS and CDR2 SASEGT come from the germline V gene. The germline V and J ends were trimmed by 3 bases and 2 bases, with 13 bases remaining between them. Written as DNA, the CDR3 is TGTGCCAGCAGTGACCTCCCAGGGGTAAACACCGGGGAGCTGTTTTTT. As protein: CASSDLPGVNTGELFF.

V usage is TRBV27 and J usage is TRBJ1-3; maybe TRBD1 (5 bases). The CDR3 length is 14 residues. Trimming removed 6 bases from V and 4 bases from J, with 13 bases in between. Germline values: CDR1 MNHEY, CDR2 SMNVEV (reference sequence). The CDR3: CASSQGFQGNTIYF. DNA for the CDR3: TGTGCCAGCAGCCAGGGCTTTCAGGGAAACACCATATATTTT.